This T cell receptor beta chain was documented in a study of blood T cell repertoires in COVID-19. In the study overall: Italy, Spain and the United States were the sources of the convalescent and acute COVID-19 samples. Nucleic acid was either cDNA or gDNA, and it came from T cells, B-cell-depleted T cells, or PBMCs.

This clone was observed a few times. Authors' processing steps: Scientists estimated how many nucleated cells there were by amplifying reference gene primers. The assay was immunoSEQ multiplex PCR, and TCRdb's table has in-frame clones only and misses some. V, J and clone size were drawn from that table, and D and trimming were deduced from the DNA. Among fewer than 300,000 clones listed, approximately 77% were seen once. Germline-derived CDR1 and CDR2 are LGHNT and FRNRAP. This CDR3 region has 13 residues. V gave up 2 bases and J gave up 1 base, with 5 bases separating them. The sample comprised peripheral blood. This receptor was obtained from a young woman with acute or convalescent COVID-19. The chain carries TRBV12-5 and TRBJ1-1; D remains ambiguous. The CDR3 reads CASGLYGNTEAFF. CDR3 DNA sequence: TGTGCTAGTGGTTTGTACGGGAACACTGAAGCTTTCTTT.